The rows below give T cell receptor beta chains drawn from one sample of a study of T cell repertoires in cytomegalovirus infection. What these receptors recognize is not known. One entry per CDR3 protein, called by TCRdb with MiXCR from the reads. The sample records about 340,000 distinct CDR3 sequences, 25% to 30% being singletons. The source was cultured PBMCs, collected from culture after CMV antigen stimulation. These receptors came from a human donor in good health (CMV status not recorded). Some clones in this sample may be carry-over from other donors' samples. CDR3s include the opening cysteine and the closing phenylalanine or tryptophan. Each record gives: clone size, D gene, J gene, V gene, CDR3 protein, CDR3 DNA. D genes are given only for firm matches. Rows may omit the clone size; those that give it use once, few, many or a size class.

few,-,TRBJ2-7,TRBV20-1,CSAVRDGIYEQYF,TGCAGTGCTGTCCGGGACGGGATCTACGAGCAGTACTTC
few,-,TRBJ1-1,TRBV29-1,CSAGGRNTEAFF,TGCAGCGCCGGTGGCAGGAACACTGAAGCTTTCTTT
-,TRBD2,TRBJ2-7,TRBV27,CASTGRSYEQYF,TGTGCCAGCACCGGGAGGTCCTACGAGCAGTACTTC
many,-,TRBJ1-5,TRBV7-6,CASSLASRNQPQHF,TGTGCCAGCAGCTTAGCCAGCCGCAATCAGCCCCAGCATTTT
many,-,TRBJ2-1,TRBV19,CASSMNREDEQFF,TGTGCCAGTAGTATGAATAGGGAGGATGAGCAGTTCTTC
-,-,TRBJ1-1,TRBV27,CASSASNQGMAEAFF,TGTGCCAGCAGTGCATCTAATCAGGGGATGGCTGAAGCTTTCTTT
once,-,TRBJ2-7,TRBV7-9,CASSLSISYEQYF,TGTGCCAGCAGCTTATCTATTAGCTACGAGCAGTACTTC
-,-,TRBJ2-2,TRBV5-4,CASSSYFSSFDGELFF,TGTGCCAGCAGTTCCTACTTTTCCAGCTTTGACGGGGAGCTGTTTTTT
many,-,TRBJ2-1,TRBV11-1,CASSIGTQPNSYNEQFF,TGTGCCAGCAGCATCGGGACTCAACCTAACTCCTACAATGAGCAGTTCTTC
-,-,TRBJ2-1,TRBV7-3,CASSPGGGPTSYNEQFF,TGTGCCAGCAGCCCCGGGGGTGGGCCTACTTCCTACAATGAGCAGTTCTTC
few,-,TRBJ1-2,TRBV12-3/TRBV12-4,CASSPLVGYSGYTF,TGTGCCAGCAGTCCCTTGGTGGGTTACAGCGGCTACACCTTC
-,-,TRBJ2-1,TRBV20-1,CSAWDDEQFF,TGCAGTGCCTGGGACGATGAGCAGTTCTTC
-,TRBD1,TRBJ1-1,TRBV10-3,CAISQTGGNAEAFF,TGTGCCATCAGTCAAACAGGGGGAAACGCTGAAGCTTTCTTT
few,TRBD1,TRBJ2-1,TRBV12-3/TRBV12-4,CASSLQGAGYNEQFF,TGTGCCAGCAGCTTACAGGGGGCGGGTTACAATGAGCAGTTCTTC
-,-,TRBJ2-5,TRBV19,CASSIDRISGDQETQYF,TGTGCCAGTAGTATAGATCGTATTAGCGGAGACCAAGAGACCCAGTACTTC
few,-,TRBJ2-2,TRBV9,CASKNTGELFF,TGTGCCAGCAAAAACACCGGGGAGCTGTTTTTT
-,-,TRBJ1-5,TRBV6-6,CASSPVGGWDNQPQHF,TGTGCCAGCAGTCCGGTTGGGGGCTGGGACAATCAGCCCCAGCATTTT
few,-,TRBJ1-4,TRBV18,CASSPGNEKLFF,TGTGCCAGCTCACCCGGTAATGAAAAACTGTTTTTT
many,TRBD2,TRBJ2-3,TRBV11-2,CASSSLADATDTQYF,TGTGCCAGCAGCTCACTAGCGGATGCAACAGATACGCAGTATTTT